This T cell receptor beta chain derives from a study of T cell repertoires in cytomegalovirus infection. Study overall: It can be stated that public TCR beta signatures indicated CMV infection as well as a matching HLA type.

V gave up 2 bases and J gave up 10 bases; unmatched junction bases: 7. The CDR3 is 13 residues long. CDR1 and CDR2 (germline): MNHEY, SVGEGT. TCRdb processed the reads anew with MiXCR; each CDR3 protein has one entry. The sample includes 100,000 or so distinct CDR3 sequences, about a quarter of them seen just once. Material: CD8+ T cells from PBMCs. The rearrangement uses TRBV6-2 or TRBV6-3 and TRBJ2-7; 8 nucleotides agree with TRBD1. The sequence derives from a human donor in good health (CMV status not recorded). Some clones in this sample may be carry-over from other donors' samples. The CDR3 coding sequence is TGTGCCAGCAGTTACGTCCTGACAGGGGACCAGTACTTC. It specifies CASSYVLTGDQYF.